These 28 T cell receptor beta chains share one sample of origin, sequenced in a study of blood T cells in healthy people across ages. The second PCR ran roughly 6 to 11 cycles with a sample-barcoded 5' primer and J-beta primers. TCRdb analysed the 5' RACE reads with MiXCR anew, one entry per CDR3 protein. Of about 290,000 distinct CDR3 sequences listed, around 29% are singletons. Source material: blood. The receptor source for this set is a woman between 70 and 85 years old in good health.

The sample holds a few counts of this clonotype. V gene TRBV2 combines with J gene TRBJ2-7, with 11 bases aligning to TRBD1. Germline values: CDR1 SNHLY, CDR2 FYNNEI. V lost 8 bases to trimming and J lost 7 bases; unmatched junction nucleotides: 4. The length of the CDR3 is 12 residues. The chain's CDR3 is CASGQGAWEQYF. DNA for the CDR3: TGTGCCAGCGGACAGGGGGCCTGGGAGCAGTACTTC.

This clonotype appeared a few times. V usage is TRBV28 and J usage is TRBJ2-5; D is possibly TRBD2 (6 bases). The better agreement between TRBJ2-7 and the DNA end casts doubt on the J call. This CDR3 has 12 amino acids. The V gene's germline CDR1 is MDHEN and CDR2 SYDVKM. As DNA, the CDR3 is TGTGCCAGCAGTTTACGGGGGACCGAGCAGTACTTC. This encodes CASSLRGTEQYF.

The CDR3: CASSPLGGRRSDTQYF. In DNA, the CDR3 is TGTGCCAGCAGTCCCCTTGGCGGGAGAAGGTCCGATACGCAGTATTTT. The rearrangement uses TRBV6-2 or TRBV6-3 and TRBJ2-3; 7 bases are shared with TRBD2. V shed 5 bases and J 6 bases; nucleotides not matched to a gene: 14. CDR1 is MNHEY, CDR2 SVGEGT, per germline. The CDR3 extends over 16 amino acids.

This chain joins TRBV28 and TRBJ2-5; 7 nucleotides align to TRBD1. The V and J ends lost 6 bases and 2 bases, in that order; junction bases with no gene match: 6. Germline CDR1 reads MDHEN; CDR2 reads SYDVKM. There are 14 residues in the CDR3. The CDR3 is CASRPRDRQETQYF. CDR3 nucleotides: TGTGCCAGCAGGCCCCGGGACAGACAAGAGACCCAGTACTTC.

This clonotype was detected many times. The chain links TRBV11-2 to TRBJ2-7, with a weak D call TRBD2 (6 bases). The germline V gene has CDR1 SGHAT and CDR2 FQNNGV. V was clipped by 5 bases and J by 5 bases, with 16 bases between them. The CDR3 is 14 amino acids. The CDR3: CASSLTGARNEQYF. In nucleotides, the CDR3 is TGTGCCAGCAGCCTCACGGGAGCTAGGAACGAGCAGTACTTC.

This clonotype was seen a handful of times. This chain uses TRBV27 with TRBJ2-7; 7 bases map to TRBD2. From germline, CDR1 is MNHEY and CDR2 SMNVEV (reference sequence). The CDR3 totals 15 residues. J was trimmed by 6 bases and V by 0 bases; bases with no gene match: 8. The CDR3 here is CASSLSYQRGAEQYF. The DNA for the CDR3 is TGTGCCAGCAGTTTATCGTACCAGCGGGGAGCCGAGCAGTACTTC.

The chain joins TRBV12-3 or TRBV12-4 to TRBJ1-1; D remains ambiguous. The V end lost 6 bases, the J end lost 7 bases, and 9 bases lay between the germline ends. This CDR3 comprises 11 residues. CDR3 sequence reads: CASRTHSEAFF. The CDR3 DNA sequence: TGTGCCAGCAGGACCCACAGTGAAGCTTTCTTT.

This chain joins TRBV20-1 and TRBJ2-4; no clear D. The CDR3 sequence is 14 residues long. The germline V and J ends were trimmed by 6 bases and 5 bases, with 17 bases remaining between them. Germline V lookup: CDR1 DFQATT, CDR2 SNEGSKA (reference sequence). The chain's CDR3 is CSAPPPPEQNIQYF. CDR3 coding DNA: TGCAGTGCCCCACCTCCCCCCGAGCAAAACATTCAGTACTTC.

J is TRBJ2-3 and V is TRBV3-1; TRBD2 might be the D (6 bases). Germline values: CDR1 LGHDT, CDR2 YNNKEL (reference sequence). V gave up 0 bases and J gave up 6 bases, with 22 bases separating them. The CDR3 extends over 18 amino acids. CDR3 in DNA: TGTGCCAGCAGCCAAGATGAACGATATACGGGAGTAAGCGATACGCAGTATTTT. This codes for CASSQDERYTGVSDTQYF.

This clonotype was seen at least ten times. V and J are TRBV5-8 and TRBJ2-1, with a tentative D call TRBD2 (5 bases). V was clipped by 2 bases and J by 0 bases, with 9 bases between them. The V gene's germline CDR1 is SGHTS and CDR2 YDEGEE. This CDR3 region has 15 residues. The CDR3, as DNA: TGTGCCAGCAGCTTCGGAGGCGTCTCCTACAATGAGCAGTTCTTC. This encodes CASSFGGVSYNEQFF.

V and J are TRBV5-1 and TRBJ2-4, with D maybe TRBD1 (5 bases). CDR3 length: 13 residues. The V gene lost 5 bases and the J gene lost 8 bases, with 14 bases spanning the gap. Germline CDR1 SGHRS, CDR2 YFSETQ. Here the CDR3 reads CASSGAEGDIQYF. CDR3 in DNA: TGCGCCAGCAGTGGAGCCGAAGGGGACATTCAGTACTTC.

The chain uses TRBV7-2 and TRBJ2-5; D unresolved. The CDR3 extends over 15 amino acids. Germline CDR1 reads SGHTA; CDR2 reads FQGNSA. V lost 3 bases and J 1 base, leaving 12 bases between the germline ends. CDR3 bases: TGTGCCAGCAGCTTGGGCCAGGCGCCCCAAGAGACCCAGTACTTC. It encodes CASSLGQAPQETQYF.

J is TRBJ2-3 and V is TRBV9, with TRBD1 matching over 11 bases. The length of the CDR3 is 15 residues. V lost 2 bases to trimming and J lost 2 bases; unmatched junction nucleotides: 1. Germline-derived CDR1 and CDR2 are SGDLS and YYNGEE. The DNA of the CDR3 is TGTGCCAGCAGCGTCGGACAGGGGGCCACAGATACGCAGTATTTT. The encoded protein is CASSVGQGATDTQYF.

This clonotype was counted a few times. The CDR3 is CSAQTGSYYGYTF. CDR3 in DNA: TGCAGCGCTCAGACAGGATCCTACTATGGCTACACCTTC. The chain combines TRBV29-1 with TRBJ1-2; tentative D call: TRBD1 (6 bases). Between the trimmed V and J ends, which lost 7 bases and 3 bases, there was a span of 15 bases. The CDR3 is made up of 13 amino acids. Per the germline V gene, CDR1 is SQVTM and CDR2 is ANQGSEA.

This chain joins TRBV20-1 and TRBJ2-3; TRBD2 might be the D (6 bases). This CDR3 comprises 16 residues. Germline V gene data show CDR1 as DFQATT and CDR2 as SNEGSKA (reference sequence). V lost 5 bases to trimming and J lost 0 bases, with 18 bases between them. This CDR3 is CSAEPRDAGSTDTQYF. The CDR3 bases are TGCAGTGCTGAACCTCGGGACGCGGGGAGCACAGATACGCAGTATTTT.

To note about this clonotype: One end of the junction is discordant with germline, which a read error may explain. The V and J genes are TRBV29-1 and TRBJ1-2; D gene unclear. The CDR3 covers 13 residues. Germline CDR1 is SQVTM and CDR2 is ANQGSEA. CDR3 in amino acids: CSVAPRRNYGYTF. The CDR3, as DNA: TGCAGCGTTGCTCCGAGACGTAACTATGGTTACACCTTC.

Only a few counts were recorded for this clonotype. The V gene is TRBV11-2, the J gene TRBJ2-7, with TRBD1 as a possible D gene (5 bases). CDR3 length: 16 amino acids. Germline V gene sequence: CDR1 SGHAT, CDR2 FQNNGV. Trimming removed 5 bases at V and 0 bases at J, with 17 bases between. CDR3 nucleotide sequence: TGTGCCAGCAGCACATTGGGGCCCGCCAGCTCCTACGAGCAGTACTTC. This translates into CASSTLGPASSYEQYF.

J is TRBJ2-4 and V is TRBV6-6; no clear D gene. The CDR3 sequence is 15 residues long. Germline V gene lookup returns CDR1 MNHNY and CDR2 SVGAGI (reference sequence). Trimming took 3 bases from V and 0 from J, leaving 9 bases between them. The CDR3 DNA is TGTGCCAGCAGTTATCAGAACGCAGCCAAAAACATTCAGTACTTC. Its protein is CASSYQNAAKNIQYF.

This chain connects TRBV6-5 to TRBJ2-1; 14 bases align to TRBD2. The DNA end is more similar to TRBJ2-7, so the J call may be wrong. The CDR3 runs 18 residues. Germline V gene data show CDR1 as MNHEY and CDR2 as SVGAGI. CDR3: CASSYSKEGLAGASEQYF. CDR3 bases: TGTGCCAGCAGTTACTCAAAAGAGGGACTAGCGGGAGCTTCCGAGCAGTACTTC.

The V gene is TRBV24-1, the J gene TRBJ2-7; TRBD1 matches 9 bases. This CDR3 is built from 13 residues. V shed 9 bases, J shed 5 bases, and the junction held 7 bases outside the gene matches. The germline gives CDR1 KGHDR, CDR2 SFDVKD. This CDR3 is CATSPGQGHEQYF. The CDR3 nucleotides read TGTGCCACCTCTCCGGGACAGGGCCACGAGCAGTACTTC.

At least ten counts were recorded for this clonotype. The CDR3 DNA reads as TGTGCCAGCAGCCTAGCGGGAGGGGTTACCTACGAGCAGTACTTC. Residues: CASSLAGGVTYEQYF. The chain couples TRBV11-2 to TRBJ2-7, with TRBD2 identical over 12 bases. V dropped 5 bases and J dropped 2; count of bases not matched to a gene: 4. Germline V CDR1 and CDR2: SGHAT, FQNNGV. There are 15 residues in the CDR3.

The sample holds a few counts of this clonotype. V is TRBV28 and J is TRBJ1-6; D unclear. This CDR3 is 12 amino acids long. Germline V lookup: CDR1 MDHEN, CDR2 SYDVKM. Trimming took 5 bases from V and 10 from J, leaving 9 bases between them. CDR3: CASSDGVSPLHF. CDR3 sequence (DNA): TGTGCCAGCAGTGACGGGGTATCACCCCTCCACTTT.

The gene calls are TRBV12-3 or TRBV12-4 and TRBJ2-3, with 7 nucleotides matching TRBD2. J gave up 2 bases and V 7 bases, and 9 bases lay outside the gene matches. The CDR3 totals 15 residues. Written as DNA, the CDR3 is TGTGCCAGCAAGGCGAGCGGGACGATCACAGATACGCAGTATTTT. Translation: CASKASGTITDTQYF.

On this clonotype itself: This may come from a read error, since a much larger clone is one base off. The V gene is TRBV20-1, the J gene TRBJ2-7; a possible D gene is TRBD2 (6 bases). Germline-derived CDR1 and CDR2 are DFQATT and SNEGSKA (reference sequence). V was shortened by 4 bases and J by 5 bases, with 12 bases between the two germline ends. The CDR3 extends over 12 amino acids. The CDR3 loop reads CSATGGIHEQYF. The CDR3 region has the DNA TGCAGTGCTACAGGAGGGATACACGAGCAGTACTTC.

The V gene is TRBV2, the J gene TRBJ1-1, with 10 bases aligning to TRBD1. V dropped 6 bases and J dropped 1; count of bases not matched to a gene: 2. The CDR3 loop spans 14 amino acids. Germline V gene data show CDR1 as SNHLY and CDR2 as FYNNEI. The CDR3 spells CASRGQGRNTEAFF. In DNA form, the CDR3 reads TGTGCCAGCAGGGGACAGGGGAGGAACACTGAAGCTTTCTTT.

In its sample, this clonotype was seen a few times. The chain is built from TRBV15 and TRBJ2-1; the D call may be TRBD1 or TRBD2 (6 bases each). Germline V CDR1 and CDR2: LNHNV, YYDKDF (reference sequence). V lost 0 bases, J lost 0 bases, and 12 bases lay in between. The CDR3 has 17 residues. The CDR3: CATSRDPGGGSYNEQFF. The CDR3 region has the DNA TGTGCCACCAGCAGAGACCCCGGAGGGGGCTCCTACAATGAGCAGTTCTTC.

This clonotype occurred many times. The chain is built from TRBV19 and TRBJ2-3; 7 bases agree with TRBD2. There are 14 residues in the CDR3. Germline V lookup: CDR1 LNHDA, CDR2 SQIVND (reference sequence). Unmatched junction bases numbered 12, after V lost 7 bases and J lost 8 bases. Here the CDR3 reads CASTPGGLVATQYF. Written as DNA, the CDR3 is TGTGCCAGTACCCCCGGGGGGTTAGTGGCTACGCAGTATTTT.

This clonotype was seen only a few times. This sequence joins TRBV20-1 and TRBJ2-7; D gene ambiguous. The CDR3 is 11 residues long. With 2 bases removed from V and 4 bases from J, the gap between germline ends came to 6 bases. CDR1 and CDR2 (germline): DFQATT, SNEGSKA (reference sequence). The CDR3 spells CSARLRYEQYF. CDR3 nucleotides: TGCAGTGCTAGACTACGGTACGAGCAGTACTTC.